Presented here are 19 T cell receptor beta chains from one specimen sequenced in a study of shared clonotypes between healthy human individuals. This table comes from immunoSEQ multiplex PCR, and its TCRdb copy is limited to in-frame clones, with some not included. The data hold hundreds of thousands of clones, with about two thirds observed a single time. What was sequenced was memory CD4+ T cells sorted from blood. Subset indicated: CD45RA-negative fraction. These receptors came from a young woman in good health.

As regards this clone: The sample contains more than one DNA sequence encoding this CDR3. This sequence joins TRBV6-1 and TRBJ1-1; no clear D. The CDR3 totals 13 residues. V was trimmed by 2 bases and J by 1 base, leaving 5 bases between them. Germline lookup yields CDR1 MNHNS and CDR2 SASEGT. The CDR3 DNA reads TGTGCCAGCAGTGAACCGGCGAACACTGAAGCTTTCTTT. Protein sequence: CASSEPANTEAFF.

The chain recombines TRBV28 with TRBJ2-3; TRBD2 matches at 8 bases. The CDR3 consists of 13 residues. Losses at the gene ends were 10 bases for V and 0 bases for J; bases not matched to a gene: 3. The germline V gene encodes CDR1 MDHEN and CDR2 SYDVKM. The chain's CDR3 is CAIAGGSTDTQYF. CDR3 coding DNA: TGTGCCATTGCGGGAGGAAGCACAGATACGCAGTATTTT.

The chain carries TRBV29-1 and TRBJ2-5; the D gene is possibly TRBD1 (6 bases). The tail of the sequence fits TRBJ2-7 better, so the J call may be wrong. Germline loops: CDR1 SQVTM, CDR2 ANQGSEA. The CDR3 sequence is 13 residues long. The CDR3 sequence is CSVWTEVTYEQYF. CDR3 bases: TGCAGCGTATGGACAGAAGTAACCTACGAGCAGTACTTC.

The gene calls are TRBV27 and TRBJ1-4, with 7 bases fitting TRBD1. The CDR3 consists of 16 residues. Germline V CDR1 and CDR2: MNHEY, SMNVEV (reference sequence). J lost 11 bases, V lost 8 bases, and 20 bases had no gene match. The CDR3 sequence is CASRDLTGDPGGKLFF. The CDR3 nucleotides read TGTGCCAGCCGGGACCTCACGGGGGACCCAGGGGGGAAACTGTTTTTT.

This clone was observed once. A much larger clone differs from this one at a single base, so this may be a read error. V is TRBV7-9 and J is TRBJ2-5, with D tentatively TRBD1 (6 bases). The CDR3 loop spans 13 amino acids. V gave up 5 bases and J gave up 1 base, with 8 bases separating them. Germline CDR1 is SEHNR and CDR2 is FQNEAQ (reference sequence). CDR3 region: CASSRDIQETQYF. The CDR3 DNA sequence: TGTGCCAGCAGCCGGGACATCCAAGAGACCCAGTACTTC.

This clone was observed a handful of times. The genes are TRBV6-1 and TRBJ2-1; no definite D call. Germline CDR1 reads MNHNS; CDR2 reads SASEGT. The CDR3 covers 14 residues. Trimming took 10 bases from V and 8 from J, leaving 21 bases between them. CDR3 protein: CAILTRLPTDEQFF. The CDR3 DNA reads TGTGCCATCCTAACCCGACTGCCTACCGATGAGCAGTTCTTC.

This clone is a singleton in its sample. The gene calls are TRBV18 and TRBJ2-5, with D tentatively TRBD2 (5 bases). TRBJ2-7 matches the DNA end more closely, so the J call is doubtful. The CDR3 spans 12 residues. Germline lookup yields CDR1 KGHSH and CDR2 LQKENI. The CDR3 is CASSPGTYEQYF. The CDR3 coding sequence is TGTGCCAGCTCACCCGGGACCTACGAGCAGTACTTC.

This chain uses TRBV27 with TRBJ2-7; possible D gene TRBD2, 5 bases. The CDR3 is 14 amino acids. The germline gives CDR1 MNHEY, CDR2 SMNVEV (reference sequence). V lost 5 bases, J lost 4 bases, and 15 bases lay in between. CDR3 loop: CASSPSSSGYEQYF. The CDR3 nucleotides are TGTGCCAGCAGTCCTAGCAGCTCCGGTTACGAGCAGTACTTC.

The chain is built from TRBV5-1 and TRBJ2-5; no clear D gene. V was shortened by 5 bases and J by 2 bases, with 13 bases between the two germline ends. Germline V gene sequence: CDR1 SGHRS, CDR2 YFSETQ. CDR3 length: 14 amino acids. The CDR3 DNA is TGCGCCAGCAGGAGCCCATCCAATCAAGAGACCCAGTACTTC. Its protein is CASRSPSNQETQYF.

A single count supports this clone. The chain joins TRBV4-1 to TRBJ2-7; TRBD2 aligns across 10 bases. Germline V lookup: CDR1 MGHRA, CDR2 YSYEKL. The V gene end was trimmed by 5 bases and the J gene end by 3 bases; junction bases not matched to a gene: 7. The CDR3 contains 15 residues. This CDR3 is CASSSSLAGGYEQYF. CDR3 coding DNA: TGCGCCAGCAGCTCTTCTTTAGCGGGAGGCTACGAGCAGTACTTC.

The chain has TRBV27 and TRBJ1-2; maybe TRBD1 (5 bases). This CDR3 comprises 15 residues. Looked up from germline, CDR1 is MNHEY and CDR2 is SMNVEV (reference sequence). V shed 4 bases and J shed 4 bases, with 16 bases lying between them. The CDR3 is CASSSLGAGPYGYTF. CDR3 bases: TGTGCCAGCAGTTCCCTCGGGGCAGGGCCCTATGGCTACACCTTC.

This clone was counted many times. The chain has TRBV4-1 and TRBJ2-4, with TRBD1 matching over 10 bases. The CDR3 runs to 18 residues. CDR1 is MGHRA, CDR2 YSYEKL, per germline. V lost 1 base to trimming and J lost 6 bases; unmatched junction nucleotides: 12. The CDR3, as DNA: TGCGCCAGCAGCCAAGTAAACTACGGGACAGGGGACCGAAACATTCAGTACTTC. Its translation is CASSQVNYGTGDRNIQYF.

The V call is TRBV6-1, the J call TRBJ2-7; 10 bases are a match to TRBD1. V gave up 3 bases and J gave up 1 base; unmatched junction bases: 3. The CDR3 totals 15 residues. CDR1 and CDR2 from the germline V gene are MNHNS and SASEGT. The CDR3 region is CASSEGTGDSYEQYF. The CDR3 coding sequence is TGTGCCAGCAGTGAGGGGACAGGGGATTCCTACGAGCAGTACTTC.

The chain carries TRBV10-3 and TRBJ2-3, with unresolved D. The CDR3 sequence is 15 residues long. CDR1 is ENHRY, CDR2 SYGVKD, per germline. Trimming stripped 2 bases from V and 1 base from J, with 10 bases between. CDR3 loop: CAISERADGTDTQYF. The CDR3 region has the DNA TGTGCCATCAGTGAGCGGGCAGACGGCACAGATACGCAGTATTTT.

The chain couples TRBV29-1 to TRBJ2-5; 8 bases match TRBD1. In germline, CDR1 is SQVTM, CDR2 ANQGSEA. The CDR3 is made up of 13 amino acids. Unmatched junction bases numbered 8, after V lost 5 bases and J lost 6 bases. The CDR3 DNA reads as TGCAGCGTTAGTTCAGGGGGCGCGAAGACCCAGTACTTC. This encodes CSVSSGGAKTQYF.

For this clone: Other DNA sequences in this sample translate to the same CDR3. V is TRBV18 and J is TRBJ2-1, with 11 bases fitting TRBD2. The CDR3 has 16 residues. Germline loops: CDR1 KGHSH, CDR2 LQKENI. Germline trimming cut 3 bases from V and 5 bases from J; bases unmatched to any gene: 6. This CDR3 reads CASSPSLAGGDNEQFF. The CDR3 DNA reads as TGTGCCAGCTCACCGAGCCTAGCGGGAGGCGACAATGAGCAGTTCTTC.

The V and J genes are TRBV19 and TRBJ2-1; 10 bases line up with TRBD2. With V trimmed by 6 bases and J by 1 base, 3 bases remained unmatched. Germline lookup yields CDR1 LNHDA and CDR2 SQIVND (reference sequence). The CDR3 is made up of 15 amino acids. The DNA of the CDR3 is TGTGCCAGTAGCCGGACTAGCGGATCCTACAATGAGCAGTTCTTC. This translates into CASSRTSGSYNEQFF.

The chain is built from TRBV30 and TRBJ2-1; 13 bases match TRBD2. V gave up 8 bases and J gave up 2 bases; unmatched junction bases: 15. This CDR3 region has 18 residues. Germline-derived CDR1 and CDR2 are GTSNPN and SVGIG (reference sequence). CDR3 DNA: TGTGCCCGGCCGGGGACTAGCGGGAAGGAGGTCCCCTACAATGAGCAGTTCTTC. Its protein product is CARPGTSGKEVPYNEQFF. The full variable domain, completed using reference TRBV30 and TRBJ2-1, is SQTIHQWPATLVQPVGSPLSLECTVEGTSNPNLYWYRQAAGRGLQLLFYSVGIGQISSEVPQNLSASRPQDRQFILSSKKLLLSDSGFYLCARPGTSGKEVPYNEQFFGPGTRLTVL.

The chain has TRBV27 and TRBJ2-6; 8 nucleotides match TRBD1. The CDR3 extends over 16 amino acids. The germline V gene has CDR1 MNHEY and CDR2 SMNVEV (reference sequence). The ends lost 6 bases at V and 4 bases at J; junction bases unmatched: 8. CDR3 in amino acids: CASRTQGASGANVLTF. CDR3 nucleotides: TGTGCCAGCAGGACCCAGGGGGCGTCCGGGGCCAACGTCCTGACTTTC.